Following are 32 T cell receptor beta chains from one sample sequenced in a study of CD8+CD57+ T cells in acquired aplastic anemia. An expansion of CD8+CD57+ cells by flow cytometry had been shown in patients chosen for sequencing. Genomic DNA served as template for TCR beta VDJ and CDR3 profiling. TCRdb recomputed calls from the reads with MiXCR, one row per CDR3 protein. The repertoire holds about 98,000 distinct CDR3 sequences, with around 70% as singletons. Sequencing was carried out using sorted CD4+, CD8+, or CD8+CD57+ T cells (not recorded which) from PBMCs. The source is a human donor with aplastic anemia.

The chain links TRBV20-1 to TRBJ2-7; the D gene could be TRBD1 or TRBD2 (5 bases each). Germline assignment: CDR1 DFQATT and CDR2 SNEGSKA (reference sequence). Trimming took off 6 bases at V and 6 bases at J, with 12 bases between the two ends. The CDR3 loop spans 11 amino acids. The chain's CDR3 is CSAPRGFEQYF. The CDR3, as DNA: TGCAGTGCCCCGAGGGGATTCGAGCAGTACTTC.

This clonotype appeared many times. The chain uses TRBV4-1 and TRBJ2-3; TRBD2 matches 7 bases. J gave up 6 bases and V 0 bases, and 3 bases lay outside the gene matches. The CDR3 sequence is 14 residues long. CDR1 is MGHRA, CDR2 YSYEKL, per germline. The CDR3 protein is CASSQEGGFDTQYF. The CDR3 nucleotides are TGCGCCAGCAGCCAAGAGGGAGGGTTCGATACGCAGTATTTT.

The V call is TRBV12-3 or TRBV12-4, the J call TRBJ1-2, with 10 bases aligning to TRBD1. This CDR3 has 14 residues. V lost 5 bases and J lost 4; bases outside the gene matches: 4. Here the CDR3 reads CASSDRGQSYGYTF. CDR3 coding DNA: TGTGCCAGCAGTGACAGGGGGCAGTCCTATGGCTACACCTTC.

This clonotype was observed a handful of times. This chain connects TRBV20-1 to TRBJ2-5, with TRBD1 as a possible D gene (5 bases). CDR3 length equals 12 residues. CDR1 DFQATT and CDR2 SNEGSKA come from the germline V gene (reference sequence). Trimming took 1 base from V and 2 from J, leaving 5 bases between them. CDR3 protein: CSARGQQETQYF. DNA for the CDR3: TGCAGTGCTAGAGGACAGCAAGAGACCCAGTACTTC.

The chain links TRBV10-3 to TRBJ2-7, with TRBD2 identical over 9 bases. Unmatched junction bases numbered 8, after V lost 10 bases and J lost 1 base. The CDR3 runs to 14 residues. The germline CDR1 and CDR2 sequences are ENHRY and SYGVKD. CDR3 loop: CASRRGGDSYEQYF. In DNA, the CDR3 is TGTGCCAGCAGACGCGGGGGGGATTCCTACGAGCAGTACTTC.

The chain is built from TRBV20-1 and TRBJ2-1; maybe TRBD1 (6 bases). CDR3 length equals 14 residues. CDR1 and CDR2 (germline): DFQATT, SNEGSKA (reference sequence). V was clipped by 2 bases and J by 5 bases, with 13 bases between them. This CDR3 is CSARLRGWNNEQFF. The DNA for the CDR3 is TGCAGTGCTAGATTAAGGGGGTGGAACAATGAGCAGTTCTTC.

This chain links TRBV7-3 with TRBJ2-7; D remains ambiguous. The CDR3 has 13 residues. From germline, CDR1 is SGHTA and CDR2 FQGTGA. Trimming left V 0 bases short and J 4 bases short, with 7 bases between. The CDR3 protein is CASSLTPTYEQYF. The CDR3, as DNA: TGTGCCAGCAGCTTAACGCCGACGTACGAGCAGTACTTC.

V usage is TRBV9 and J usage is TRBJ2-5, with a weak D call TRBD1 (6 bases). This CDR3 is built from 14 residues. Germline CDR1 reads SGDLS; CDR2 reads YYNGEE. V was clipped by 3 bases and J by 5 bases, with 14 bases between them. The CDR3 sequence is CASSGGGMGETQYF. CDR3 sequence (DNA): TGTGCCAGCAGCGGAGGGGGTATGGGGGAGACCCAGTACTTC. The entire variable domain, with the rest obtained from reference TRBV9 and TRBJ2-5, is as follows: DSGVTQTPKHLITATGQRVTLRCSPRSGDLSVYWYQQSLDQGLQFLIQYYNGEERAKGNILERFSAQQFPDLHSELNLSSLELGDSALYFCASSGGGMGETQYFGPGTRLLVL.

The V and J genes are TRBV7-9 and TRBJ1-1; D ambiguous. Germline V gene sequence: CDR1 SEHNR, CDR2 FQNEAQ (reference sequence). This CDR3 has 12 residues. The ends were cut back, 4 bases at V and 7 bases at J, with 10 bases in the middle. The CDR3 loop is CASSSQTDEAFF. In DNA form, the CDR3 reads TGTGCCAGCAGCTCGCAGACGGATGAAGCTTTCTTT.

V is TRBV25-1 and J is TRBJ1-2; D ambiguous. The CDR3 covers 14 residues. The V end was cut by 5 bases, the J end by 2 bases, with 12 bases between. Germline V gene sequence: CDR1 MGHDK, CDR2 SYGVNS. The CDR3, as DNA: TGTGCCAGCAGTCAAGCCGGGAGGAACTATGGCTACACCTTC. Its translation is CASSQAGRNYGYTF.

V is TRBV10-3 and J is TRBJ1-5; unclear D gene. In germline, CDR1 is ENHRY, CDR2 SYGVKD. The length of the CDR3 is 14 residues. V was shortened by 0 bases and J by 4 bases, with 7 bases between the two germline ends. The CDR3: CAISESRGNQPQHF. CDR3 nucleotides: TGTGCCATCAGTGAGTCCCGAGGTAATCAGCCCCAGCATTTT.

There are many counts of this clonotype. The V and J genes are TRBV7-2 and TRBJ2-7; TRBD1 might be the D (6 bases). Trimming pared 1 base from V and 3 bases from J, leaving 19 bases between. There are 17 residues in the CDR3. In germline, CDR1 is SGHTA, CDR2 FQGNSA. In DNA form, the CDR3 reads TGTGCCAGCAGCTTAGGTAGCTACAGGGCGTACTTCTACGAGCAGTACTTC. This sequence encodes CASSLGSYRAYFYEQYF.

The chain couples TRBV19 to TRBJ1-2; D is possibly TRBD1 (6 bases). The CDR3 runs 13 residues. Germline assignment: CDR1 LNHDA and CDR2 SQIVND (reference sequence). V lost 5 bases to trimming and J lost 5 bases, with 12 bases between them. The CDR3 DNA reads as TGTGCCAGTAGTCAGGGGTCGTGGTATGGCTACACCTTC. Residues: CASSQGSWYGYTF.

This clonotype was recorded a few times. The chain has TRBV15 and TRBJ1-6, with D unclear. Germline CDR1 is LNHNV and CDR2 is YYDKDF (reference sequence). This CDR3 has 15 residues. V was pared by 1 base and J by 7 bases, with 11 bases between. The CDR3 region has the DNA TGTGCCACCAGCAGAGTGGGTAGATACAATTCACCCCTCCACTTT. Translated: CATSRVGRYNSPLHF.

The chain uses TRBV7-9 and TRBJ2-3; D remains unclear. In germline, CDR1 is SEHNR, CDR2 FQNEAQ (reference sequence). This CDR3 is built from 13 residues. V lost 6 bases and J 2 bases, leaving 9 bases between the germline ends. The CDR3 here is CASSPRYTDTQYF. The DNA for the CDR3 is TGTGCCAGCAGTCCCCGCTACACAGATACGCAGTATTTT.

The chain links TRBV5-1 to TRBJ2-3; TRBD2 aligns across 11 bases. With V trimmed by 2 bases and J by 0 bases, 2 bases remained unmatched. From germline, CDR1 is SGHRS and CDR2 YFSETQ. The CDR3 covers 16 residues. CDR3 amino acids: CASSFSGRASTDTQYF. The CDR3 nucleotides read TGCGCCAGCAGCTTTAGCGGGAGGGCTAGCACAGATACGCAGTATTTT.

The chain carries TRBV6-1 and TRBJ2-3, with 10 bases fitting TRBD2. The junction had 9 bases not matched to a gene; V was cut back by 4 bases and J by 2 bases. The length of the CDR3 is 17 residues. The V gene's germline CDR1 is MNHNS and CDR2 SASEGT. The chain's CDR3 is CASSATGLAQATDTQYF. The CDR3, as DNA: TGTGCCAGCAGTGCCACGGGACTAGCGCAGGCCACAGATACGCAGTATTTT.

The chain combines TRBV10-3 with TRBJ1-5, with D unclear. There are 13 residues in the CDR3. Trimming cost V 4 bases and J 4 bases, with 8 bases left between them. Germline lookup yields CDR1 ENHRY and CDR2 SYGVKD. CDR3 residues: CAISAAYNQPQHF. For the CDR3, the DNA is TGTGCCATCAGTGCCGCGTATAATCAGCCCCAGCATTTT.

V and J are TRBV25-1 and TRBJ1-2; no definite D call. Germline CDR1 MGHDK, CDR2 SYGVNS. This CDR3 contains 14 residues. V was trimmed by 5 bases and J by 4 bases, leaving 14 bases between them. CDR3 sequence (DNA): TGTGCCAGCAGTCCCCCCGGGCTCAGCTATGGCTACACCTTC. It translates to CASSPPGLSYGYTF.

The chain joins TRBV2 to TRBJ2-2, with 12 nucleotides matching TRBD2. This CDR3 comprises 16 residues. With V trimmed by 3 bases and J by 8 bases, 7 bases remained unmatched. In germline, CDR1 is SNHLY, CDR2 FYNNEI. The CDR3 sequence is CASSDLAGGQGGELFF. The CDR3 nucleotides are TGTGCCAGCAGTGATCTAGCGGGAGGGCAAGGAGGGGAGCTGTTTTTT.

This clonotype has just one count. This chain uses TRBV10-3 with TRBJ2-1; 12 bases are a match to TRBD2. Germline CDR1 reads ENHRY; CDR2 reads SYGVKD. The CDR3 length is 12 residues. J lost 9 bases, V lost 7 bases, and 1 base had no gene match. CDR3 sequence reads: CAITSGGGEQFF. The CDR3 DNA reads TGTGCCATCACTAGCGGGGGGGGTGAGCAGTTCTTC.

This clonotype was seen ten or more times. The J gene is TRBJ2-2, the V gene TRBV9, with TRBD1 as a possible D gene (5 bases). Trimming took 1 base from V and 6 from J, leaving 10 bases between them. Per germline, CDR1 SGDLS and CDR2 YYNGEE. The CDR3 totals 14 residues. The CDR3 bases are TGTGCCAGCAGCGTAAGCAGGGTCTCCGGGGAGCTGTTTTTT. Its protein is CASSVSRVSGELFF.

Notes on this clonotype: The junction does not match germline at one end; this may be a read error. V usage is TRBV7-2 and J usage is TRBJ2-5, with a weak D call TRBD1 (5 bases). The CDR3 has 14 amino acids. Germline-derived CDR1 and CDR2 are SGHTA and FQGNSA. In DNA, the CDR3 is TGTGCCAGCAGCTTCGGACAAAACCAAGAGGCCCAGTACTTC. Residues: CASSFGQNQEAQYF.

The V gene is TRBV19, the J gene TRBJ2-7; D is perhaps TRBD1 or TRBD2 (7 bases each). Trimming stripped 5 bases from V and 1 base from J, with 12 bases between. This CDR3 spans 14 amino acids. In germline, CDR1 is LNHDA, CDR2 SQIVND (reference sequence). CDR3 in DNA: TGTGCCAGTAGTCACAGGGGAGGGTCCTACGAGCAGTACTTC. This gives the protein CASSHRGGSYEQYF. Using reference TRBV19 and TRBJ2-7 for the parts outside the CDR3, the full variable domain is DGGITQSPKYLFRKEGQNVTLSCEQNLNHDAMYWYRQDPGQGLRLIYYSQIVNDFQKGDIAEGYSVSREKKESFPLTVTSAQKNPTAFYLCASSHRGGSYEQYFGPGTRLTVT.

The chain links TRBV19 to TRBJ2-7; possibly TRBD1 for D (5 bases). The V gene's germline CDR1 is LNHDA and CDR2 SQIVND (reference sequence). The V and J ends lost 0 bases and 5 bases respectively, with 11 bases between them. CDR3 length equals 14 residues. The CDR3 sequence is CASSIDRAGDEQYF. The CDR3, as DNA: TGTGCCAGTAGTATAGACAGGGCTGGGGACGAGCAGTACTTC. Supplemented by reference TRBV19 and TRBJ2-7, the full variable domain reads DGGITQSPKYLFRKEGQNVTLSCEQNLNHDAMYWYRQDPGQGLRLIYYSQIVNDFQKGDIAEGYSVSREKKESFPLTVTSAQKNPTAFYLCASSIDRAGDEQYFGPGTRLTVT.

The gene calls are TRBV20-1 and TRBJ2-1; a weak D match, TRBD1 (6 bases). Germline CDR1 and CDR2: DFQATT and SNEGSKA (reference sequence). V was cut by 8 bases and J by 8 bases, with 7 bases left in between. CDR3 length: 9 amino acids. CDR3 in DNA: TGCAGTCGACAGGATGAGCAGTTCTTC. Protein sequence: CSRQDEQFF.

The genes are TRBV20-1 and TRBJ1-1; 9 bases fit TRBD1. The CDR3 is 13 amino acids. V lost 6 bases, J lost 3 bases, and 5 bases stayed unmatched. Germline V gene data show CDR1 as DFQATT and CDR2 as SNEGSKA (reference sequence). The CDR3 coding sequence is TGCAGTGCAGGACAGGGGACGGACACTGAAGCTTTCTTT. Protein sequence: CSAGQGTDTEAFF.

This clonotype has a handful of counts. The rearrangement uses TRBV15 and TRBJ2-6; D remains unclear. The CDR3 has 17 amino acids. Trimming took 6 bases from V and 5 from J, leaving 20 bases between them. CDR1 is LNHNV and CDR2 is YYDKDF in the germline V gene (reference sequence). Here the CDR3 DNA reads TGTGCCACCAGTCCCCCTGCGGAGTCCTGGCGGGCCAACGTCCTGACTTTC. It is translated as CATSPPAESWRANVLTF.

The rearrangement joins TRBV11-1 to TRBJ1-3, with 9 bases matching TRBD1. The germline gives CDR1 SGHAT, CDR2 FQDESV (reference sequence). V lost 4 bases to trimming and J lost 7 bases; unmatched junction nucleotides: 14. The CDR3 consists of 17 residues. CDR3 region: CASSSTPGTGPINTIYF. The CDR3 bases are TGTGCCAGCAGCTCCACACCCGGGACAGGGCCGATCAACACCATATATTTT. The full variable domain, in which reference TRBV11-1 and TRBJ1-3 provide the parts outside the CDR3, is EAEVAQSPRYKITEKSQAVAFWCDPISGHATLYWYRQILGQGPELLVQFQDESVVDDSQLPKDRFSAERLKGVDSTLKIQPAELGDSAMYLCASSSTPGTGPINTIYFGEGSWLTVV.

The chain joins TRBV19 to TRBJ2-3; TRBD1 aligns across 9 bases. CDR3 size: 17 residues. The V gene end was trimmed by 6 bases and the J gene end by 0 bases; junction bases not matched to a gene: 10. CDR1 is LNHDA and CDR2 is SQIVND in the germline V gene (reference sequence). The CDR3 sequence: CASRRAGQGQSTDTQYF. CDR3 nucleotides: TGTGCCAGTAGGAGGGCCGGACAGGGGCAAAGCACAGATACGCAGTATTTT.

This chain connects TRBV14 to TRBJ2-2, with D unresolved. This CDR3 spans 17 amino acids. Germline loops: CDR1 SGHDN, CDR2 FVKESK. The V end was cut by 1 base, the J end by 2 bases, with 14 bases between. The CDR3 DNA is TGTGCCAGCAGCCAAGTGAGCGAACCCTTTAACACCGGGGAGCTGTTTTTT. Residues: CASSQVSEPFNTGELFF.

V usage is TRBV20-1 and J usage is TRBJ2-5, with D possibly matching TRBD1 (5 bases). CDR1 is DFQATT, CDR2 SNEGSKA, per germline (reference sequence). The CDR3 loop spans 13 amino acids. CDR3 protein: CSAEEGARETQYF. Here the CDR3 DNA reads TGCAGCGCCGAAGAAGGGGCCAGGGAGACCCAGTACTTC.